This TCR beta chain was recovered during a study of human versus mouse CDR3 diversity and MHC coevolution (dated by TCRdb to the late 2010s). At the level of the whole study: The immunoSEQ assay was reported to detect one in 200,000 T cells and to minimize amplification bias from multiplex PCR. Across mouse and human samples, each sample had between roughly 5.5 x 10^6 and 1.7 x 10^7 valid reads. As a reference point for TCR selection on multiple MHC II alleles, the study used human naive CD4 T cell repertoires and compared them against human-TCR-locus transgenic mice that have a single MHC II. Three healthy volunteer blood donors made up the human cohort, with one aged 30 to 40, one aged 40 to 49 and one aged 60 to 70 at collection. Results and caveats for the whole study, not just this receptor: On average, humans had more CDR3 deletions and insertions than mice did, pointing to greater exonuclease and TdT activity. According to iCHAO1 estimates, humans had the largest TCR beta repertoire, about 1.6 million clonotypes, which was attributed likely to selection by multiple MHC II molecules. Because human T cells were selected on roughly 6 MHC II alleles, repertoire diversity in humans and mice was not considered directly comparable. Most of the three human donors showed the lowest clonal inequality scores among all compared groups.

With regard to this clone: What this receptor recognizes is not known. Base quality data are lacking; no much larger clone is found one base away.

Naive CD4 T cells, defined as CD45RO-negative and CD62L-positive, were isolated from PBMCs by fluorescence-activated cell sorting. From each donor, about 50 ml of fresh peripheral blood was taken, and Ficoll density centrifugation was then used to isolate PBMCs. Cell sorting was carried out on a FACSAria III instrument, and a purity above 90% was achieved for all samples. Looking up the germline V gene (reference sequence) yields CDR1 SEHNR and CDR2 FQNEAQ. V drops 1 base and J drops 5 bases, leaving 14 bases in between. The CDR3 runs 15 residues from the cysteine to the phenylalanine. The kept DNA is CDR3 alone, 45 bases in frame from the first base. The QIAGEN blood and tissue kit was used to extract genomic DNA from sorted cells, and the DNA was quantified on a NanoDrop 1000. Using multiplex PCR of genomic DNA, the immunoSEQ platform deep sequenced and quantified the TCR alpha and beta chains. The authors processed their data as follows. Annotation of the TCR sequences relied on IMGT gene and region definitions. Out-of-frame rearrangements served as a stand-in for the preselection repertoire and were compared with in-frame clonotypes. The iCHAO1 estimator provided with the immunoSEQ platform was used to estimate repertoire size. A Gini index based on the Lorenz curve was applied to in-frame amino acid clonotypes to measure clonal inequality. The intersect function in the R package tcR was used to count shared clonotypes, while the Jaccard index served to score similarity. Frequencies of V, J and V-J usage were subjected to principal component analysis with the R prcomp function, without normalization. What TCRdb holds here is the immuneACCESS table cut down to in-frame rearrangements. Part of the clones is not present; checked against another copy, under half of the missing clones reflect an unresolved V gene, and the others are unexplained. V, J and clone size reflect that table, while D and trimming were determined from the DNA. This sample holds about 83,000 clones; 85% to 95% were observed only once. Roughly 0.15% of the sample rests with the top ten.

In this chain, TRBV7-9 is recombined with TRBJ1-2; TRBD1 is a possible D gene, resting on 5 matching bases. Source material: naive CD4+ T cells from blood. The intended sense of this specimen's cell subset or site label: CD45RO-negative CD62L-positive naive CD4 T cells. The clonotype comes from a person aged 30 to 69 in good health. At the DNA level, the sequence is TGTGCCAGCAGCTTAGTGGCAGGGAGGGGTTATGGCTACACCTTC. It translates as CASSLVAGRGYGYTF.